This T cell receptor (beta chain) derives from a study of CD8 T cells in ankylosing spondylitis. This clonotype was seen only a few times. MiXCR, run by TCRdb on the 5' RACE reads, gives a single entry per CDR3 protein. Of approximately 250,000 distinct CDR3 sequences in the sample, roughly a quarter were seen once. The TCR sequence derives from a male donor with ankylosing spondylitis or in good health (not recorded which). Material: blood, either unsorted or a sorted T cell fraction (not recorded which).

DNA of the CDR3: TGCAGCGTTGGGGCCGGCACAGATACGCAGTATTTT. Protein: CSVGAGTDTQYF. This chain connects TRBV29-1 to TRBJ2-3; D is ambiguous. V was trimmed by 4 bases and J by 1 base, leaving 6 bases between them. Looked up from germline, CDR1 is SQVTM and CDR2 is ANQGSEA. This CDR3 has 12 amino acids.